Below are 31 T cell receptor beta chains sequenced from a single sample in a study of shared clonotypes between healthy human individuals. Method: immunoSEQ multiplex PCR; TCRdb's copy keeps in-frame clones and lacks some. The table records over 700,000 clones, 55% to 80% of them present only once. The sample was memory CD4+ T cells sorted from blood. Subset specified: CD45RA-negative fraction. The source is a woman in her 30s in good health.

The chain uses TRBV10-3 and TRBJ1-5; D unresolved. V gave up 3 bases and J gave up 3 bases, with 6 bases separating them. Germline-derived CDR1 and CDR2 are ENHRY and SYGVKD. This CDR3 comprises 13 residues. The DNA of the CDR3 is TGTGCCATCAGTGAAGCGGACAATCAGCCCCAGCATTTT. This codes for CAISEADNQPQHF.

The gene calls are TRBV28 and TRBJ2-7; 7 positions agree with TRBD1. Germline V gives CDR1 MDHEN, CDR2 SYDVKM. V shed 6 bases and J 6 bases; nucleotides not matched to a gene: 14. CDR3 length: 15 residues. CDR3 loop: CASSPTGVPTPEQYF. Here the CDR3 DNA reads TGTGCCAGCAGCCCTACAGGGGTACCGACGCCCGAGCAGTACTTC.

A note on this clone: This specimen includes other DNA sequences encoding the same CDR3. The chain combines TRBV5-1 with TRBJ1-4, with 8 nucleotides matching TRBD1. Germline V gene sequence: CDR1 SGHRS, CDR2 YFSETQ. This CDR3 has 14 residues. The V segment lost 4 bases and the J segment 7 bases; nucleotides outside the gene matches: 6. CDR3 sequence: CASSLRQGSEKLFF. In nucleotides, the CDR3 is TGCGCCAGCAGCCTCCGACAGGGGTCTGAAAAACTGTTTTTT.

V usage is TRBV25-1 and J usage is TRBJ2-5; D is perhaps TRBD1 or TRBD2 (5 bases each). Germline CDR1 and CDR2: MGHDK and SYGVNS. Trimming stripped 8 bases from V and 9 bases from J, with 16 bases between. The CDR3 runs 12 residues. CDR3 protein: CASGPGPRAQYF. CDR3 DNA sequence: TGTGCCAGCGGACCGGGACCACGGGCCCAGTACTTC.

The CDR3 coding sequence is TGTGCCAGCAGACCCGGACTAGCGGGAGTGGTCGGGGAGCTGTTTTTT. The encoded protein is CASRPGLAGVVGELFF. The chain has TRBV7-9 and TRBJ2-2, with 13 bases lining up with TRBD2. With V trimmed by 6 bases and J by 7 bases, 8 bases remained unmatched. Germline V lookup: CDR1 SEHNR, CDR2 FQNEAQ (reference sequence). The CDR3 loop spans 16 amino acids. Combining the CDR3 with reference TRBV7-9 and TRBJ2-2 gives the whole variable domain DTGVSQNPRHKITKRGQNVTFRCDPISEHNRLYWYRQTLGQGPEFLTYFQNEAQLEKSRLLSDRFSAERPKGSFSTLEIQRTEQGDSAMYLCASRPGLAGVVGELFFGEGSRLTVL.

The chain couples TRBV7-6 to TRBJ2-3; TRBD2 aligns across 11 bases. This CDR3 contains 16 residues. V trimming: 5 bases; J trimming: 2 bases; junction bases outside the gene matches: 6. Germline lookup yields CDR1 SGHVS and CDR2 FNYEAQ. Here the CDR3 DNA reads TGTGCCAGCAGCCTACTACTAGCGGGGGCCACAGATACGCAGTATTTT. Translated: CASSLLLAGATDTQYF.

In its sample, this clone was seen a few times. This chain links TRBV5-4 with TRBJ2-5; D perhaps matches TRBD2 (8 bases). The V gene lost 7 bases and the J gene lost 5 bases, with 24 bases spanning the gap. The germline CDR1 and CDR2 sequences are SGHNT and YYREEE (reference sequence). This CDR3 spans 16 amino acids. The CDR3 nucleotides are TGTGCCAGCCACCGGGGGACGGGAGGGGGCCTGGAGACCCAGTACTTC. Translating gives CASHRGTGGGLETQYF.

This clone was observed a handful of times. The chain couples TRBV2 to TRBJ2-1, with a possible D match to TRBD1 (6 bases). Germline assignment: CDR1 SNHLY and CDR2 FYNNEI. V lost 4 bases and J lost 2, with 12 bases in between. This CDR3 comprises 15 residues. The DNA for the CDR3 is TGTGCCAGCAGTGCGTCTAGGGGGACCTACAATGAGCAGTTCTTC. It encodes CASSASRGTYNEQFF.

In this sample, this clone turned up many times. The sample has other DNA sequences that encode this CDR3 too. The genes are TRBV6-5 and TRBJ2-7; weak D call: TRBD2 (6 bases). CDR1 and CDR2 from the germline V gene are MNHEY and SVGAGI. V lost 6 bases and J 0 bases, leaving 12 bases between the germline ends. The CDR3 has 14 amino acids. The CDR3 region has the DNA TGTGCCAGCAGACGGGACTTTTCCTCCTACGAGCAGTACTTC. This sequence encodes CASRRDFSSYEQYF.

The V and J genes are TRBV19 and TRBJ2-3; D possibly corresponds to TRBD2 (5 bases). Germline loops: CDR1 LNHDA, CDR2 SQIVND (reference sequence). V lost 10 bases and J 6 bases, leaving 23 bases between the germline ends. The CDR3 consists of 15 residues. The CDR3: CATAESGPGRDTQYF. The CDR3 DNA sequence: TGTGCCACGGCCGAGAGCGGCCCTGGTAGGGATACGCAGTATTTT.

The rearrangement links TRBV6-1 to TRBJ2-7; TRBD1 matches 7 bases. The germline V gene encodes CDR1 MNHNS and CDR2 SASEGT. CDR3 length: 16 amino acids. V was clipped by 0 bases and J by 2 bases; unmatched bases: 7. The CDR3 protein is CASSEAFGQETYEQYF. In nucleotides, the CDR3 is TGTGCCAGCAGTGAAGCTTTTGGACAGGAGACCTACGAGCAGTACTTC.

The rearrangement uses TRBV5-1 and TRBJ1-1, with a tentative D call TRBD1 (6 bases). This CDR3 comprises 15 residues. V was clipped by 4 bases and J by 3 bases, with 16 bases between them. Germline V gene sequence: CDR1 SGHRS, CDR2 YFSETQ. The CDR3 DNA sequence: TGCGCCAGCAGCCCCTTGGGAGGGGGGGACACTGAAGCTTTCTTT. It specifies CASSPLGGGDTEAFF.

The chain has TRBV6-9 and TRBJ2-1; 11 nucleotides line up with TRBD2. Germline V lookup: CDR1 MNHGY, CDR2 SVAAGI. V trimming: 4 bases; J trimming: 7 bases; junction bases outside the gene matches: 6. The CDR3 covers 15 residues. CDR3 loop: CASSSPTSGRNEQFF. The CDR3 DNA reads TGTGCCAGCAGTTCTCCCACTAGCGGGAGAAATGAGCAGTTCTTC.

This sequence joins TRBV2 and TRBJ2-1, with D perhaps matching TRBD2 (6 bases). The CDR3 length is 15 residues. Germline assignment: CDR1 SNHLY and CDR2 FYNNEI. V lost 7 bases to trimming and J lost 4 bases, with 17 bases between them. The CDR3 DNA reads TGTGCCAGCATCCCCCCCGCGGGACTGTACAATGAGCAGTTCTTC. Translated, it gives CASIPPAGLYNEQFF.

Concerning this clone: This sample includes further DNA sequences coding for the same CDR3. The chain employs TRBV2 and TRBJ2-1; TRBD2 is a possible D gene (6 bases). V was shortened by 4 bases and J by 2 bases, with 12 bases between the two germline ends. Germline CDR1 reads SNHLY; CDR2 reads FYNNEI. This CDR3 comprises 15 residues. The CDR3 DNA is TGTGCCAGCAGTGTGGAGGGTAAGACCTACAATGAGCAGTTCTTC. Its translation is CASSVEGKTYNEQFF.

The rearrangement uses TRBV11-2 and TRBJ2-2; D may be TRBD1 (5 bases). Germline CDR1 SGHAT, CDR2 FQNNGV. V was cut by 6 bases and J by 9 bases, with 17 bases left in between. CDR3 length: 14 amino acids. The CDR3 loop reads CASRNIGTGRELFF. CDR3 in DNA: TGTGCCAGCAGAAATATAGGAACAGGCCGGGAGCTGTTTTTT.

This clone was observed once. The chain couples TRBV19 to TRBJ2-2, with TRBD1 matching over 7 bases. V lost 7 bases, J lost 3 bases, and 8 bases stayed unmatched. There are 15 residues in the CDR3. Germline V gives CDR1 LNHDA, CDR2 SQIVND (reference sequence). In DNA, the CDR3 is TGTGCCAGTAACCCACAGGGGTCATACACCGGGGAGCTGTTTTTT. Its translation is CASNPQGSYTGELFF.

The sample holds a few counts of this clone. V gene TRBV30 combines with J gene TRBJ2-7, with 11 bases that match TRBD1. The CDR3 consists of 14 residues. Looked up from germline, CDR1 is GTSNPN and CDR2 is SVGIG (reference sequence). V was pared by 5 bases and J by 5 bases, with 8 bases of the junction left unmatched. CDR3 coding DNA: TGTGCCTGGGCCCGGGACAGGGGGAGGGACGAGCAGTACTTC. This sequence encodes CAWARDRGRDEQYF.

This chain connects TRBV4-1 to TRBJ1-1; D call uncertain. CDR1 and CDR2 (germline): MGHRA, YSYEKL. This CDR3 is built from 12 residues. V lost 4 bases and J 8 bases, leaving 11 bases between the germline ends. The CDR3 nucleotides read TGCGCCAGCAGCCGACCCGGCAGAGAAGCTTTCTTT. Its translation: CASSRPGREAFF.

This clone was counted once. The genes are TRBV27 and TRBJ2-7, with 9 positions matching TRBD2. The germline V gene has CDR1 MNHEY and CDR2 SMNVEV (reference sequence). This CDR3 comprises 15 residues. The V segment lost 4 bases and the J segment 5 bases; nucleotides outside the gene matches: 9. CDR3 nucleotide sequence: TGTGCCAGCAGTTCCTACGGGACTAGCTTTCACGAGCAGTACTTC. Its protein is CASSSYGTSFHEQYF.

This rearrangement joins TRBV19 to TRBJ1-1; maybe TRBD1 (6 bases). Trimming stripped 3 bases from V and 8 bases from J, with 16 bases between. CDR3 length: 14 residues. Per the germline V gene, CDR1 is LNHDA and CDR2 is SQIVND (reference sequence). As DNA, the CDR3 is TGTGCCAGTAGTATCTCCTCAGGGGCTTCGGAAGCTTTCTTT. This gives the protein CASSISSGASEAFF. Using reference TRBV19 and TRBJ1-1 for the parts outside the CDR3, the full variable domain is DGGITQSPKYLFRKEGQNVTLSCEQNLNHDAMYWYRQDPGQGLRLIYYSQIVNDFQKGDIAEGYSVSREKKESFPLTVTSAQKNPTAFYLCASSISSGASEAFFGQGTRLTVV.

The V gene is TRBV5-1, the J gene TRBJ2-1, with TRBD1 matching 10 bases. Germline values: CDR1 SGHRS, CDR2 YFSETQ. The CDR3 is 13 amino acids. Trimming removed 9 bases from V and 4 bases from J; junction bases left unmatched: 4. The CDR3 here is CATGTGEYNEQFF. For the CDR3, the DNA is TGCGCCACGGGGACAGGGGAATACAATGAGCAGTTCTTC.

This clone has a handful of counts. The chain is built from TRBV5-1 and TRBJ2-3, with a possible D match to TRBD2 (6 bases). This CDR3 is 16 amino acids long. Germline V CDR1 and CDR2: SGHRS, YFSETQ. The V and J ends lost 3 bases and 1 base respectively, with 15 bases between them. CDR3 sequence: CASSWKDSGGTDTQYF. CDR3 nucleotide sequence: TGCGCCAGCAGCTGGAAGGATAGCGGAGGCACAGATACGCAGTATTTT.

V usage is TRBV19 and J usage is TRBJ1-2, with D possibly matching TRBD1 (6 bases). V dropped 1 base and J dropped 4 bases, with 10 bases sitting between them. Germline CDR1 is LNHDA and CDR2 is SQIVND (reference sequence). The CDR3 has 14 residues. This chain's CDR3 is CASSIGRDIYGYTF. The CDR3 nucleotides are TGTGCCAGTAGTATAGGCCGGGACATCTATGGCTACACCTTC.

This clone has just one count. The chain has TRBV29-1 and TRBJ2-1; 9 nucleotides match TRBD1. The CDR3 covers 16 residues. CDR1 and CDR2 (germline): SQVTM, ANQGSEA. With 5 bases clipped from V and 7 bases from J, the junction kept 15 bases outside the gene matches. This chain's CDR3 is CSVLGGGGQGNNEQFF. As DNA, the CDR3 is TGCAGCGTTCTTGGGGGTGGGGGACAGGGTAATAATGAGCAGTTCTTC.

The CDR3 bases are TGCGCCAGCAGCCAAGATTGGGCGGCCAGGGGAAGCACAGATACGCAGTATTTT. It is translated as CASSQDWAARGSTDTQYF. The chain recombines TRBV4-1 with TRBJ2-3; TRBD1 is a possible D gene (6 bases). V lost 0 bases, J lost 0 bases, and 16 bases lay in between. This CDR3 has 18 residues. Germline V lookup: CDR1 MGHRA, CDR2 YSYEKL.

This clone was observed a handful of times. The chain carries TRBV9 and TRBJ1-3; D remains unclear. CDR1 is SGDLS and CDR2 is YYNGEE in the germline V gene. The CDR3 covers 13 residues. Trimming removed 3 bases at V and 1 base at J, with 5 bases between. CDR3 coding DNA: TGTGCCAGCAGCGCCCAATCTGGAAACACCATATATTTT. Protein: CASSAQSGNTIYF. The full variable domain, its missing parts supplied by reference TRBV9 and TRBJ1-3, is DSGVTQTPKHLITATGQRVTLRCSPRSGDLSVYWYQQSLDQGLQFLIQYYNGEERAKGNILERFSAQQFPDLHSELNLSSLELGDSALYFCASSAQSGNTIYFGEGSWLTVV.

This chain uses TRBV6-1 with TRBJ1-1, with 7 bases matching TRBD1. Unmatched junction bases numbered 4, after V lost 5 bases and J lost 1 base. The CDR3 has 14 residues. Germline CDR1 and CDR2: MNHNS and SASEGT. The CDR3 coding sequence is TGTGCCAGCAGTCCCCGGGACAGGAACACTGAAGCTTTCTTT. Translation: CASSPRDRNTEAFF.

V is TRBV28 and J is TRBJ1-1; TRBD1 matches 7 bases. The CDR3 runs 17 residues. J lost 0 bases, V lost 7 bases, and 14 bases had no gene match. Looked up from germline, CDR1 is MDHEN and CDR2 is SYDVKM. CDR3 in DNA: TGTGCCAGCACCCCAACAGGGGCGAAAGGGATGAACACTGAAGCTTTCTTT. This gives the protein CASTPTGAKGMNTEAFF.

The chain joins TRBV2 to TRBJ2-1; TRBD1 matches at 9 bases. V lost 6 bases and J lost 0; bases outside the gene matches: 3. Germline V gene sequence: CDR1 SNHLY, CDR2 FYNNEI. CDR3 length: 15 amino acids. CDR3 bases: TGTGCCAGCAGGACGGACAGGGGCTCCTACAATGAGCAGTTCTTC. The encoded protein is CASRTDRGSYNEQFF.

The chain joins TRBV5-1 to TRBJ2-7; 11 bases map to TRBD2. V trimming: 0 bases; J trimming: 4 bases; junction bases outside the gene matches: 6. CDR3 size: 16 residues. CDR1 is SGHRS, CDR2 YFSETQ, per germline. As DNA, the CDR3 is TGCGCCAGCAGCTTGGACCCTACTAGCGGGAGTTACGAGCAGTACTTC. Translating it yields CASSLDPTSGSYEQYF.